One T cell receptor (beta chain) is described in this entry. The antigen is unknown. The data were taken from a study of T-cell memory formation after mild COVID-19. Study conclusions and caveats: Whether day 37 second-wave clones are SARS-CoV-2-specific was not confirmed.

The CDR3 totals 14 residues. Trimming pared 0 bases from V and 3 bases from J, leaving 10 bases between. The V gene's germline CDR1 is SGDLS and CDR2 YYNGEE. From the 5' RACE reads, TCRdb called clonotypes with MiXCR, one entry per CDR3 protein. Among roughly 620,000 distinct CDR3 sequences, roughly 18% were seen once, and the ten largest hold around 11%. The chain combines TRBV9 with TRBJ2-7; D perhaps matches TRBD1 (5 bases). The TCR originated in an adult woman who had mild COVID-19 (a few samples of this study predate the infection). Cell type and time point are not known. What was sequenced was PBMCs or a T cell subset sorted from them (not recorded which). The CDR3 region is CASSVEGRGYEQYF. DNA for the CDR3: TGTGCCAGCAGCGTAGAAGGTAGGGGCTACGAGCAGTACTTC.